This entry describes one TCR beta chain. Its specificity is not known. The junction had 7 bases not matched to a gene; V was cut back by 0 bases and J by 2 bases. The CDR3 contains 16 residues. In germline, CDR1 is GTSNPN, CDR2 SVGIG (reference sequence). This specimen belongs to a study of cytomegalovirus exposure and HLA in healthy donors. Study details: Early release data held 75 million to 100 million unique TCRs from HLA-typed donors. Study-level points and caveats: Later analysis suggested links between common viral pathogens and several top significant clusters. The analysis excluded some indistinguishable V segments, including TRBV6-2 and TRBV6-3.

Primers: 60 Vbeta forward and 13 Jbeta reverse. Here immunoSEQ multiplex PCR was the method, and the copy in TCRdb shows in-frame clones only, minus some. The sample comprises roughly 180,000 clones, approximately 88% of which are singletons, and around 1.3% rests with the top ten. The clonotype originates from a boy between 2 and 15 years old in good health and CMV-seronegative. Sequenced input: PBMCs. V and J are TRBV30 and TRBJ2-3; 8 bases agree with TRBD2. The CDR3 sequence: CAWSVLSGGFTDTQYF. CDR3 nucleotide sequence: TGTGCCTGGAGTGTACTAAGCGGGGGATTCACAGATACGCAGTATTTT.